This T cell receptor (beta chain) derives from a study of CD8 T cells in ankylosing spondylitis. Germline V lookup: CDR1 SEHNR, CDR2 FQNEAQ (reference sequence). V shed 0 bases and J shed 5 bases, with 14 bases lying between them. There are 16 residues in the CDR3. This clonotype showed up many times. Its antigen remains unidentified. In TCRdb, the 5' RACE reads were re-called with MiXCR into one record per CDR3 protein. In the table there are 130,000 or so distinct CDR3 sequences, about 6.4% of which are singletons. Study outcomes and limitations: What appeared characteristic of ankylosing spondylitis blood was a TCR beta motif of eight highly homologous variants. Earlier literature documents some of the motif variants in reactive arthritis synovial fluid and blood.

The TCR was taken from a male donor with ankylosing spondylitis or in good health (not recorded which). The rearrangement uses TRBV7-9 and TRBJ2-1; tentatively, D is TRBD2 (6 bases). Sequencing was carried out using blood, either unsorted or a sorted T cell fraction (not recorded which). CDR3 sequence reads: CASSLAAGTRNNEQFF. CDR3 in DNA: TGTGCCAGCAGCTTAGCGGCGGGGACCAGAAACAATGAGCAGTTCTTC.